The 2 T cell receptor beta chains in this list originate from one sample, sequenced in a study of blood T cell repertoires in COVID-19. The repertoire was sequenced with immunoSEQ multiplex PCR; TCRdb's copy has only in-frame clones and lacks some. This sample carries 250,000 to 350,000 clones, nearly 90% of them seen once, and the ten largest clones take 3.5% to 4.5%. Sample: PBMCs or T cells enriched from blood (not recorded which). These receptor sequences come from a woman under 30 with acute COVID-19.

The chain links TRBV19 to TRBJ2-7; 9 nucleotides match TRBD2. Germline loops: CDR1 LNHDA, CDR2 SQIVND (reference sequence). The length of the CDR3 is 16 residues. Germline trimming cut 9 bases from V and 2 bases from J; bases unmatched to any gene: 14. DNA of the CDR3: TGTGCCAGCAAGGAAGAGGGCCTAGCGGGAACCTACGAGCAGTACTTC. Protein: CASKEEGLAGTYEQYF. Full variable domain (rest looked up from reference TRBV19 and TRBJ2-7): DGGITQSPKYLFRKEGQNVTLSCEQNLNHDAMYWYRQDPGQGLRLIYYSQIVNDFQKGDIAEGYSVSREKKESFPLTVTSAQKNPTAFYLCASKEEGLAGTYEQYFGPGTRLTVT.

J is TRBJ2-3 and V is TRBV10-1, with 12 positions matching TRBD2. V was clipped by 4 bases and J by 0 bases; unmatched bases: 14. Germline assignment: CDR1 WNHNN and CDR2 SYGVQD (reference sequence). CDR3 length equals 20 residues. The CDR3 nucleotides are TGCGCCAGCAGTGGCGGACTAGCGGGAATGAGTACGACTAGCACAGATACGCAGTATTTT. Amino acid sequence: CASSGGLAGMSTTSTDTQYF.